Here is one T cell receptor beta chain with its context. These data come from a study of OX40 agonist ivuxolimab in advanced cancers. About the research overall: Ivuxolimab is an agonistic anti-OX40 (CD134) antibody, and patients were treated with it. Patients received intravenous ivuxolimab every 2 weeks at 0.01 to 10 mg/kg. The eligibility criteria allowed prior anti-PD-1, anti-PD-L1 or anti-CTLA-4 therapy, and about 40% had some.

V was cut by 1 base and J by 2 bases, with 11 bases left in between. The CDR3 totals 15 residues. Germline V gene lookup returns CDR1 KGHSH and CDR2 LQKENI. TCRdb keeps only in-frame clones here, not all; method: immunoSEQ multiplex PCR. The sample lists roughly 55,000 clones, 70% to 80% seen once, with 4% to 4.5% in the top ten. The sampling schedule covered blood at baseline, cycle 4 day 1, and cycle 7 day 1. The rearrangement uses TRBV18 and TRBJ2-5; D possibly corresponds to TRBD1 (5 bases). This receptor was taken from an adult with an advanced solid tumor such as melanoma, head and neck, liver or kidney cancer. Sample: CD4+ or CD8+ T cells sorted from blood, taken in a trial of the OX40 agonist ivuxolimab. The chain's CDR3 is CASSPLNGQQETQYF. The CDR3 DNA is TGTGCCAGCTCACCACTAAACGGACAACAAGAGACCCAGTACTTC.